What follows are 30 T cell receptor beta chains derived from one specimen sequenced in a study of T cell repertoires in cytomegalovirus infection. Their specific antigens are unknown. TCRdb called the reads again in MiXCR, with one record for every CDR3 protein. Here the sample spans about 920,000 distinct CDR3 sequences, less than 35% being singletons. This specimen was cultured CD8+ T cells from PBMCs, taken from culture after CMV antigen stimulation. The receptors stem from a human donor in good health (CMV status not recorded). Some clones in this sample may be carry-over from other donors' samples.

This clonotype was found a few times. This chain links TRBV27 with TRBJ2-7; perhaps TRBD2 as D (6 bases). Trimming took 7 bases from V and 4 from J, leaving 11 bases between them. The CDR3 is made up of 12 amino acids. CDR1 and CDR2 from the germline V gene are MNHEY and SMNVEV (reference sequence). CDR3 in DNA: TGTGCCAGCACGGGGGTTGGTTACGAGCAGTACTTC. Protein: CASTGVGYEQYF.

This chain links TRBV28 with TRBJ2-2; unclear D gene. The CDR3 covers 13 residues. Trimming stripped 5 bases from V and 7 bases from J, with 11 bases between. CDR1 is MDHEN, CDR2 SYDVKM, per germline. This chain's CDR3 is CASSLSPVGELFF. CDR3 DNA: TGTGCCAGCAGTCTAAGTCCCGTCGGGGAGCTGTTTTTT.

The rearrangement joins TRBV6-1 to TRBJ2-5; D is unclear. Germline V gives CDR1 MNHNS, CDR2 SASEGT. The CDR3 has 11 amino acids. Trimming took off 9 bases at V and 7 bases at J, with 12 bases between the two ends. CDR3 DNA sequence: TGTGCCAGTGCGTCCGAGGCGACCCAGTACTTC. It codes for CASASEATQYF.

The chain carries TRBV2 and TRBJ2-7, with D hard to call. The germline CDR1 and CDR2 sequences are SNHLY and FYNNEI. V was trimmed by 0 bases and J by 5 bases, leaving 11 bases between them. This CDR3 is built from 14 residues. CDR3 amino acids: CASSEALGRDEQYV. CDR3 DNA sequence: TGTGCCAGCAGTGAAGCCCTTGGAAGGGACGAGCAGTACGTC.

The chain uses TRBV9 and TRBJ2-3; D unclear. Trimming pared 1 base from V and 0 bases from J, leaving 12 bases between. The CDR3 totals 16 residues. Germline V gives CDR1 SGDLS, CDR2 YYNGEE. CDR3 in amino acids: CASSVNPVDSTDTQYF. The CDR3 DNA reads TGTGCCAGCAGCGTAAACCCTGTAGACAGCACAGATACGCAGTATTTT.

The J gene is TRBJ1-1, the V gene TRBV7-2, with D possibly TRBD1 on 5 matching bases. The CDR3 loop spans 15 amino acids. In germline, CDR1 is SGHTA, CDR2 FQGNSA. V lost 0 bases, J lost 10 bases, and 18 bases lay in between. The CDR3 loop reads CASSLAQTVLPGAFF. CDR3 nucleotide sequence: TGTGCCAGCAGCTTAGCCCAGACAGTCCTCCCCGGAGCTTTCTTT.

The chain is built from TRBV27 and TRBJ2-1, with unresolved D. CDR1 MNHEY and CDR2 SMNVEV come from the germline V gene (reference sequence). The CDR3 is 14 amino acids. V was trimmed by 7 bases and J by 0 bases, leaving 10 bases between them. In DNA, the CDR3 is TGTGCCAGCACCATAATCGGCTCCTACAATGAGCAGTTCTTC. Amino acids: CASTIIGSYNEQFF.

Only a few counts were recorded for this clonotype. The V and J genes are TRBV27 and TRBJ1-4; D is perhaps TRBD1 (5 bases). Trimming took off 5 bases at V and 11 bases at J, with 12 bases between the two ends. The CDR3 has 12 amino acids. Germline V lookup: CDR1 MNHEY, CDR2 SMNVEV (reference sequence). The DNA for the CDR3 is TGTGCCAGCAGTCTCCCTTGGGGGAAACTGTTTTTT. Its translation: CASSLPWGKLFF.

On this clonotype: It may be a read error: a sequence one base away is much more abundant. The chain combines TRBV7-2 with TRBJ1-6; 7 nucleotides match TRBD1. The length of the CDR3 is 16 residues. Germline V CDR1 and CDR2: SGHTA, FQGNSA. CDR3 DNA: TGTGCCAGCAGCTTAGGACAGGGCCTATATATTTCACCCCTCCACTTT. Translation: CASSLGQGLYISPLHF.

CDR3 in DNA: TGCAGTGCTGGTGAGGGTGAAGCTTTCTTT. Amino acid sequence: CSAGEGEAFF. This chain connects TRBV20-1 to TRBJ1-1; D is uncertain. The CDR3 consists of 10 residues. V lost 5 bases to trimming and J lost 7 bases, with 8 bases between them. Germline CDR1 reads DFQATT; CDR2 reads SNEGSKA (reference sequence).

This clonotype was seen many times. The chain joins TRBV28 to TRBJ1-2, with a possible D match to TRBD1 (5 bases). The CDR3 has 14 amino acids. CDR1 and CDR2 (germline): MDHEN, SYDVKM. The V end lost 6 bases, the J end lost 4 bases, and 15 bases lay between the germline ends. As DNA, the CDR3 is TGTGCCAGCAGCCCCACAGGCCCGGGCTATGGCTACACCTTC. Protein: CASSPTGPGYGYTF.

The chain recombines TRBV5-5 with TRBJ1-1, with D possibly being TRBD1 (6 bases). This CDR3 contains 15 residues. The V gene's germline CDR1 is SGHKS and CDR2 YYEKEE (reference sequence). Trimming stripped 2 bases from V and 5 bases from J, with 16 bases between. The CDR3 here is CASSFSGAGDTEAFF. The CDR3, as DNA: TGTGCCAGCAGCTTTTCGGGGGCAGGGGATACTGAAGCTTTCTTT.

This clonotype was observed at least ten times. The chain links TRBV7-8 to TRBJ1-1; perhaps TRBD1 as D (6 bases). Germline CDR1 is SGHVS and CDR2 is FQNEAQ. Trimming pared 3 bases from V and 2 bases from J, leaving 19 bases between. The CDR3 loop spans 17 amino acids. CDR3 sequence reads: CASSFLGGGRINTEAFF. In DNA, the CDR3 is TGTGCCAGCAGCTTCCTAGGGGGGGGGCGAATCAACACTGAAGCTTTCTTT. Based on the CDR3 plus reference TRBV7-8 and TRBJ1-1, the full variable domain is GAGVSQSPRYKVAKRGQDVALRCDPISGHVSLFWYQQALGQGPEFLTYFQNEAQLDKSGLPSDRFFAERPEGSVSTLKIQRTQQEDSAVYLCASSFLGGGRINTEAFFGQGTRLTVV.

This chain uses TRBV12-3 or TRBV12-4 with TRBJ2-7, with D perhaps matching TRBD2 (5 bases). The CDR3 has 14 residues. V was shortened by 1 base and J by 4 bases, with 11 bases between the two germline ends. DNA of the CDR3: TGTGCCAGCAGTTTAGGTCTAGCCGAATACGAGCAGTACTTC. The encoded protein is CASSLGLAEYEQYF.

There are many counts of this clonotype. The genes are TRBV12-3 or TRBV12-4 and TRBJ1-5, with D unclear. With 3 bases removed from V and 1 base from J, the gap between germline ends came to 7 bases. The CDR3 is 14 amino acids. The CDR3 protein is CASSFSPSNQPQHF. CDR3 sequence (DNA): TGTGCCAGCAGTTTTTCTCCAAGCAATCAGCCCCAGCATTTT.

The CDR3 protein is CASKTGGDTEAFF. The CDR3 bases are TGTGCCAGTAAAACAGGGGGGGACACTGAAGCTTTCTTT. The chain uses TRBV27 and TRBJ1-1; 8 bases align to TRBD1. V lost 9 bases to trimming and J lost 3 bases; unmatched junction nucleotides: 6. The CDR3 contains 13 residues. Germline-derived CDR1 and CDR2 are MNHEY and SMNVEV (reference sequence).

This chain links TRBV2 with TRBJ1-2; D is possibly TRBD1 (6 bases). This CDR3 contains 14 residues. The germline V and J ends were trimmed by 3 bases and 4 bases, with 12 bases remaining between them. Germline assignment: CDR1 SNHLY and CDR2 FYNNEI. The CDR3 DNA sequence: TGTGCCAGCAGTGAGGGGGCGCTTGTCTATGGCTACACCTTC. It translates to CASSEGALVYGYTF.

V is TRBV15 and J is TRBJ2-1; no definite D call. Trimming stripped 0 bases from V and 4 bases from J, with 10 bases between. This CDR3 spans 15 amino acids. In germline, CDR1 is LNHNV, CDR2 YYDKDF (reference sequence). The CDR3 here is CATSRDLNRYNEQFF. In DNA, the CDR3 is TGTGCCACCAGCAGAGATTTAAACAGATACAATGAGCAGTTCTTC.

With regard to this clonotype: One junction end does not reproduce the germline sequence, and a read error may be involved. The chain carries TRBV7-8 and TRBJ2-5, with D perhaps given as TRBD1 or TRBD2 (6 bases each). Germline V CDR1 and CDR2: SGHVS, FQNEAQ. The CDR3 has 13 amino acids. This CDR3 reads CACRGGGGETQYF. Written as DNA, the CDR3 is TGTGCCTGCAGGGGAGGAGGAGGAGAGACCCAGTACTTC.

The chain uses TRBV27 and TRBJ2-1; the D gene is possibly TRBD1 (6 bases). From germline, CDR1 is MNHEY and CDR2 SMNVEV (reference sequence). The CDR3 length is 14 residues. V lost 6 bases to trimming and J lost 8 bases, with 17 bases between them. CDR3 bases: TGTGCCAGCAGAACAGGGTCTGTTCGGTATGAGCAGTTCTTC. Residues: CASRTGSVRYEQFF.

The rearrangement uses TRBV29-1 and TRBJ1-1; no firm D call. The CDR3 length is 11 residues. Germline CDR1 and CDR2: SQVTM and ANQGSEA. Deletions cut 3 bases from V and 3 bases from J, with 5 bases between. CDR3 in amino acids: CSVEGDTEAFF. CDR3 DNA sequence: TGCAGCGTTGAGGGAGACACTGAAGCTTTCTTT.

V gene TRBV13 combines with J gene TRBJ2-1; 8 bases are shared with TRBD2. The CDR3 has 15 amino acids. The junction had 4 bases not matched to a gene; V was cut back by 0 bases and J by 6 bases. Germline lookup yields CDR1 PRHDT and CDR2 FYEKMQ (reference sequence). CDR3 DNA sequence: TGTGCCAGCAGCTTAGGACGGGGGGGCTCCAATGAGCAGTTCTTC. Its protein is CASSLGRGGSNEQFF.

The chain recombines TRBV27 with TRBJ1-1, with D maybe TRBD1 (5 bases). CDR1 and CDR2 (germline): MNHEY, SMNVEV (reference sequence). This CDR3 has 12 residues. V lost 5 bases and J lost 7, with 11 bases in between. The CDR3 sequence is CASSAGTDEAFF. In DNA form, the CDR3 reads TGTGCCAGCAGTGCCGGGACCGATGAAGCTTTCTTT.

The genes are TRBV27 and TRBJ2-2; TRBD1 matches 8 bases. With 5 bases clipped from V and 6 bases from J, the junction kept 14 bases outside the gene matches. CDR3 size: 17 residues. CDR1 is MNHEY and CDR2 is SMNVEV in the germline V gene (reference sequence). CDR3 region: CASSPLIQGVGAGELFF. Here the CDR3 DNA reads TGTGCCAGCAGTCCCCTAATACAGGGGGTAGGAGCCGGGGAGCTGTTTTTT.

This clonotype turned up a few times. The CDR3 bases are TGTGCCAGCAGGGACGACCTGAACACCGGGGAGCTGTTTTTT. It yields the protein CASRDDLNTGELFF. The chain recombines TRBV6-1 with TRBJ2-2; no firm D call. Trimming removed 6 bases at V and 1 base at J, with 9 bases between. The CDR3 totals 14 residues. Germline V lookup: CDR1 MNHNS, CDR2 SASEGT.

The gene calls are TRBV10-3 and TRBJ2-7, with 9 bases identical to TRBD2. This CDR3 has 19 amino acids. Trimming took 2 bases from V and 3 from J; bases not matched to a gene: 17. Germline CDR1 ENHRY, CDR2 SYGVKD. The CDR3 nucleotides read TGTGCCATCAGTGAGAAGGCTAGCGGGATCGATGGCCTCTTCTACGAGCAGTACTTC. Translating gives CAISEKASGIDGLFYEQYF.

The rearrangement joins TRBV5-5 to TRBJ1-6; D not certain. The CDR3 loop spans 15 amino acids. Germline loops: CDR1 SGHKS, CDR2 YYEKEE (reference sequence). V shed 0 bases and J shed 4 bases, with 8 bases lying between them. For the CDR3, the DNA is TGTGCCAGCAGCTTGGAAAGAAATTATAATTCACCCCTCCACTTT. It is translated as CASSLERNYNSPLHF.

This clonotype was counted a few times. The gene calls are TRBV6-2 or TRBV6-3 and TRBJ1-1; 10 nucleotides align to TRBD1. This CDR3 has 16 residues. The V segment lost 7 bases and the J segment 2 bases; nucleotides outside the gene matches: 10. Germline CDR1 reads MNHEY; CDR2 reads SVGEGT. CDR3: CASKTTGTGVNTEAFF. In DNA, the CDR3 is TGTGCCAGCAAAACTACCGGGACAGGGGTTAACACTGAAGCTTTCTTT.

This clonotype was picked up many times. The chain recombines TRBV7-9 with TRBJ1-1; 10 positions agree with TRBD1. V lost 5 bases, J lost 1 base, and 16 bases stayed unmatched. CDR3 size: 19 residues. Germline V CDR1 and CDR2: SEHNR, FQNEAQ (reference sequence). The chain's CDR3 is CASSGTGTGAMYTNTEAFF. The DNA for the CDR3 is TGTGCCAGCAGCGGGACCGGGACAGGGGCGATGTATACGAACACTGAAGCTTTCTTT.

J is TRBJ2-1 and V is TRBV12-3 or TRBV12-4; no clear D. This CDR3 has 12 amino acids. With 2 bases removed from V and 8 bases from J, the gap between germline ends came to 7 bases. This chain's CDR3 is CASSLRWDEQFF. The CDR3 DNA is TGTGCCAGCAGTTTACGGTGGGATGAGCAGTTCTTC.